This entry lists 10 T cell receptor beta chains sequenced from one sample in a study of blood T cell repertoires in COVID-19. Some clones are missing from TCRdb's copy, which holds only in-frame ones; the method was immunoSEQ multiplex PCR. The profile shows 350,000 to 400,000 clones, roughly nine tenths of them singletons. The sample comprised PBMCs or T cells enriched from blood (not recorded which). The receptors come from a woman aged 25 to 39 who had recovered from COVID-19.

This clone has just a few counts. The genes are TRBV29-1 and TRBJ1-1; 7 bases align to TRBD1. The CDR3 is 13 residues long. Germline V gene lookup returns CDR1 SQVTM and CDR2 ANQGSEA. J lost 5 bases, V lost 7 bases, and 10 bases had no gene match. The CDR3: CSAQIQGRTEAFF. The CDR3, as DNA: TGCAGCGCCCAGATACAGGGGCGGACTGAAGCTTTCTTT.

The gene calls are TRBV5-1 and TRBJ1-2, with 8 bases that match TRBD1. The CDR3 has 13 amino acids. Trimming removed 3 bases from V and 6 bases from J; junction bases left unmatched: 4. CDR1 and CDR2 from the germline V gene are SGHRS and YFSETQ. The CDR3 reads CASSYNRGDGYTF. DNA for the CDR3: TGCGCCAGCAGCTACAACAGGGGGGATGGCTACACCTTC.

V usage is TRBV7-9 and J usage is TRBJ1-1; TRBD1 aligns across 8 bases. Germline loops: CDR1 SEHNR, CDR2 FQNEAQ (reference sequence). Losses at the gene ends were 5 bases for V and 7 bases for J; bases not matched to a gene: 9. This CDR3 has 14 amino acids. CDR3 sequence (DNA): TGTGCCAGCAGCCCCCAGGGGGCGAAGGGTGAAGCTTTCTTT. It codes for CASSPQGAKGEAFF.

The chain uses TRBV30 and TRBJ1-5; 7 positions agree with TRBD1. From germline, CDR1 is GTSNPN and CDR2 SVGIG (reference sequence). The V and J ends lost 2 bases and 4 bases, in that order; junction bases with no gene match: 2. The CDR3 extends over 13 amino acids. The CDR3 DNA reads as TGTGCCTGGAGTACACAGGGGAATCAGCCCCAGCATTTT. Its translation is CAWSTQGNQPQHF.

The chain links TRBV18 to TRBJ1-1; 8 bases fit TRBD1. Germline CDR1 is KGHSH and CDR2 is LQKENI. The V segment lost 2 bases and the J segment 0 bases; nucleotides outside the gene matches: 2. The CDR3 runs to 15 residues. The CDR3 region is CASSPGTGLNTEAFF. The CDR3 DNA reads as TGTGCCAGCTCACCAGGGACAGGATTGAACACTGAAGCTTTCTTT.

The chain links TRBV20-1 to TRBJ1-4; D is ambiguous. V was pared by 3 bases and J by 10 bases, with 9 bases between. The CDR3 is 11 amino acids. The V gene's germline CDR1 is DFQATT and CDR2 SNEGSKA (reference sequence). The CDR3 nucleotides read TGCAGTGCTAGCCGTACGGGAAAACTGTTTTTT. Translated, it gives CSASRTGKLFF.

The chain joins TRBV5-6 to TRBJ1-3; weak D call: TRBD1 (6 bases). CDR1 and CDR2 (germline): SGHDT, YYEEEE. The CDR3 consists of 14 residues. V lost 0 bases and J 2 bases, leaving 6 bases between the germline ends. CDR3 bases: TGTGCCAGCAGCTTGGCAGGGGCTGGAAACACCATATATTTT. Protein product: CASSLAGAGNTIYF. The variable domain in full, completed from reference TRBV5-6 and TRBJ1-3, reads DAGVTQSPTHLIKTRGQQVTLRCSPKSGHDTVSWYQQALGQGPQFIFQYYEEEERQRGNFPDRFSGHQFPNYSSELNVNALLLGDSALYLCASSLAGAGNTIYFGEGSWLTVV.

J is TRBJ2-7 and V is TRBV28, with D possibly TRBD2 on 5 matching bases. This CDR3 has 14 residues. The germline V gene has CDR1 MDHEN and CDR2 SYDVKM. V dropped 7 bases and J dropped 0 bases, with 13 bases sitting between them. CDR3: CASIGERSSYEQYF. The CDR3 nucleotides read TGTGCCAGCATCGGGGAGCGGAGCTCCTACGAGCAGTACTTC.

This chain uses TRBV11-2 with TRBJ2-1, with D perhaps matching TRBD2 (6 bases). Between the trimmed V and J ends, which lost 1 base and 0 bases, there was a span of 16 bases. This CDR3 is built from 18 residues. In germline, CDR1 is SGHAT, CDR2 FQNNGV. CDR3 protein: CASSLGVLETSSYNEQFF. The CDR3 region has the DNA TGTGCCAGCAGCTTAGGGGTTCTTGAGACTAGCTCCTACAATGAGCAGTTCTTC.

V usage is TRBV19 and J usage is TRBJ1-5; 11 positions match TRBD1. V was clipped by 5 bases and J by 3 bases; unmatched bases: 6. The CDR3 consists of 16 residues. The germline V gene encodes CDR1 LNHDA and CDR2 SQIVND (reference sequence). The CDR3 reads CASSPRDRGFNQPQHF. The CDR3 DNA reads as TGTGCCAGTAGTCCCAGGGACAGGGGGTTCAATCAGCCCCAGCATTTT.